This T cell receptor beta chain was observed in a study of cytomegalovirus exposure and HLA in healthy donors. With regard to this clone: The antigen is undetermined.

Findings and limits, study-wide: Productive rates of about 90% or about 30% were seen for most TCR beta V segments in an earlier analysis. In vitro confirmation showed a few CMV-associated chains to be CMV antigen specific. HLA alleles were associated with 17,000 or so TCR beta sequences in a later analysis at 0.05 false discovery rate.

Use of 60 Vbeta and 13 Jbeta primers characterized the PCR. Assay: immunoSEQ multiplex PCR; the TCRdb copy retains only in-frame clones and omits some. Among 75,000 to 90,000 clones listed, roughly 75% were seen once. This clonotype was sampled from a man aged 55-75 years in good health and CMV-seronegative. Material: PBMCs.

CDR3 sequence (DNA): TGTGCCAGCAGTGAAGGGGTGGAGACAGATACGCAGTATTTT. Amino acid sequence: CASSEGVETDTQYF. The rearrangement joins TRBV6-1 to TRBJ2-3, with D hard to call. The CDR3 is 14 residues long. CDR1 is MNHNS, CDR2 SASEGT, per germline. Trimming left V 1 base short and J 3 bases short, with 8 bases between.